This T cell receptor (beta chain) originates from a study of CD8 T cells in Susac syndrome. CDR3 length: 17 residues. The germline V and J ends were trimmed by 8 bases and 10 bases, with 29 bases remaining between them. Germline CDR1 is MDHEN and CDR2 is SYDVKM. An amount of RNA that ranged from roughly 0.45 to 1 ug was reverse transcribed with random hexamers. The immunoSEQ assay covered 54 Vbeta and 13 Jbeta segments for CDR3. TCRdb re-called the immunoSEQ multiplex PCR reads with MiXCR, one entry per CDR3 protein. The sample holds under 200,000 distinct CDR3 sequences; about 91% are singletons and the top ten take over 0.075%.

The TCR originated in a human donor with Susac syndrome. This sequence joins TRBV28 and TRBJ1-4; possible D gene TRBD1, 5 bases. Sample: CD4+ T cells from PBMCs. The DNA for the CDR3 is TGTGCCAGCCAAGATGCCGGGAGGGGTACTATTGCGGGAAAACTGTTTTTT. This encodes CASQDAGRGTIAGKLFF.